This TCR beta chain was found in a study of blood T cell repertoires in COVID-19. Across the whole study: Samples representing acute and convalescent COVID-19 were sourced from the United States, Italy and Spain. T cells, B-cell-depleted T cells, or PBMCs provided the cDNA or gDNA that served as material.

Trimming cost V 2 bases and J 3 bases, with 11 bases left between them. The CDR3 loop spans 15 amino acids. Germline CDR1 MNHNY, CDR2 SVGAGI (reference sequence). Study processing details: Amplification from reference gene primers served as the basis for estimated nucleated cell counts. The table came from immunoSEQ multiplex PCR; TCRdb's copy has only in-frame clones and leaves some out. V, J and clone size reflect that table, while D and trimming were determined from the DNA. The data show about 240,000 clones, with around 83% seen just once and around 3.4% held by the top ten. The rearrangement uses TRBV6-6 and TRBJ2-4, with D possibly matching TRBD2 (6 bases). This receptor was identified in a woman aged 18-29 years with acute or convalescent COVID-19. Sample: peripheral blood. The CDR3 bases are TGTGCCAGCAGTTACGGCGGGACGGACAAAAACATTCAGTACTTC. This sequence encodes CASSYGGTDKNIQYF.